This TCR beta chain was profiled in a study of blood T cell repertoires in COVID-19 (dated by TCRdb to the early 2020s). Regarding the research as a whole: Collaborator samples came from the United States, Italy and Spain and covered acute and convalescent phases of COVID-19. The material from the prospective study consisted of cDNA or gDNA derived from T cells, B-cell-depleted T cells, or PBMCs. Subjects who had been exposed to COVID-19, were actively infected with it, or had recovered from it provided the deeply sampled blood TCRbeta repertoires that made up the dataset. A freely available public database, intended as a resource for researchers studying the immune response to SARS-CoV-2, is where the repertoires were released. Samples were obtained from the ongoing ImmuneRACE study (first 160 participants) and from 1,254 subjects provided by 6 global collaborators. Nearly every sample came with metadata listing a de-identified subject ID, COVID-19 status, age in years and sex. Where available, HLA class I and class II types were obtained from metadata supplied by the sample provider rather than from assay-based typing. General conclusions and limits of the study: How much clinical and demographic metadata was included differed by source and by participant, and the metadata was provided uncurated.

One collaborating source in Seattle enrolled patients while the patients were actively infected and followed the patients over time throughout the course of disease. Collaborating institutions collected whole blood in K2EDTA tubes following their own protocols. For TCRbeta analysis, collaborators shipped samples as frozen whole blood, isolated PBMCs, or DNA extracted from either of those sample types. The immunoSEQ Assay, a bias-controlled multiplex PCR, was used to amplify TCRbeta CDR3 regions from genomic DNA. The study's own analysis went as follows. Within the assay, amplification of reference gene primers was used to estimate how many nucleated cells each sample contained. Sequence reads were collapsed and filtered to measure the absolute abundance of every unique TCRbeta CDR3 rearrangement. Productive Simpson clonality was computed per sample as the square root of Simpson's diversity index over productive rearrangements. TCRdb retrieved this table from immuneACCESS and kept in-frame rearrangements only. Not all clones are present; in checked studies, unresolved V genes account for under half, and no reason is known for the remainder. V and J calls and clone size come straight from that table; D and trimming were deduced from the DNA. The sample table lists roughly 200,000 clones, roughly 80% of them with a count of one. The ten most abundant clones make up around 6% of the sample.

Counted from cysteine to phenylalanine, this CDR3 has 16 amino acids. The entry retains the CDR3 DNA only, 48 bases that are in frame from base 1. Trimming accounts for 4 bases at V and 6 bases at J, while the number of junction bases matched to no gene is 6. Based on the germline V gene, the CDR1 and CDR2 sequences are SGHRS and YFSETQ. About this clone itself: Its antigen is unknown. Base qualities are not provided; no much larger clone lies one nucleotide away.

The chain is assembled from TRBV5-1 and TRBJ2-1; 14 bases in the junction line up with TRBD2. This clonotype originated in a woman aged 40 to 55 with COVID-19, enrolled during active disease. Sequencing was performed on peripheral blood. The DNA sequence reads TGCGCCAGCAGCCTACCGGGACTAGCGGGAGTCAATGAGCAGTTCTTC. Translation gives CASSLPGLAGVNEQFF.